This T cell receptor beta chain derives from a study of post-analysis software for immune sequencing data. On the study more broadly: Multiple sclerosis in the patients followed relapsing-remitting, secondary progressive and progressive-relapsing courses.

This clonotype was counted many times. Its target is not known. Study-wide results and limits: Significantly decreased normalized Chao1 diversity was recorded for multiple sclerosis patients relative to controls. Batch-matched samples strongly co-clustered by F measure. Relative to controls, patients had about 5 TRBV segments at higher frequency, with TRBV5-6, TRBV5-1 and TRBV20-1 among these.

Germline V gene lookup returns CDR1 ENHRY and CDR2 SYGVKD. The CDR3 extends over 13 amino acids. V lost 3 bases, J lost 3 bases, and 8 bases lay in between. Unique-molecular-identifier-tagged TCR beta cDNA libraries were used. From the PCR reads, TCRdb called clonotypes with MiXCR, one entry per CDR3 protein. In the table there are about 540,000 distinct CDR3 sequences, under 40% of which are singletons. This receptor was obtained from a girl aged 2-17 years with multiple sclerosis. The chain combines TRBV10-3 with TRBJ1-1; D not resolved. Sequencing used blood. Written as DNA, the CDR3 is TGTGCCATCAGTGACCGAACGGACACTGAAGCTTTCTTT. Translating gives CAISDRTDTEAFF.